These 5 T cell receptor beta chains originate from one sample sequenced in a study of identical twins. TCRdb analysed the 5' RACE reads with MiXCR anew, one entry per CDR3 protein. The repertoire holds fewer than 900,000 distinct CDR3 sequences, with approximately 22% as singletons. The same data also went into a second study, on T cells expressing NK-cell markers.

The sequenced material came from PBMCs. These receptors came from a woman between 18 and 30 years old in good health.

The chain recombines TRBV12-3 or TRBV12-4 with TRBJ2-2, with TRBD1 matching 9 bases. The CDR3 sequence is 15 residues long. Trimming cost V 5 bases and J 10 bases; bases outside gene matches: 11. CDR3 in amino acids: CASSSRTGDYEELFF. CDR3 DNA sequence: TGTGCCAGCAGTAGTAGGACAGGGGACTACGAGGAGCTGTTTTTT.

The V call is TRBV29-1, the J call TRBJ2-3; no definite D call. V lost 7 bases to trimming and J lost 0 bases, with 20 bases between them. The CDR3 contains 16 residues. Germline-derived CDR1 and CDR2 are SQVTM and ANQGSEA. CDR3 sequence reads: CSASIATNISTDTQYF. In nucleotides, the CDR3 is TGCAGCGCCTCTATCGCGACAAACATCAGCACAGATACGCAGTATTTT.

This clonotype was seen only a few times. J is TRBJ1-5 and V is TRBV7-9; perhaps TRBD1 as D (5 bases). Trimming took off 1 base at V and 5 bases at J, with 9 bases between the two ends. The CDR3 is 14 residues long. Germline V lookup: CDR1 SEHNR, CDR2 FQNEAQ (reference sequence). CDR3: CASSLEGPHQPQHF. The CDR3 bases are TGTGCCAGCAGCTTAGAGGGACCCCATCAGCCCCAGCATTTT. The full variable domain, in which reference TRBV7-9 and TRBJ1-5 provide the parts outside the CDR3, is DTGVSQNPRHKITKRGQNVTFRCDPISEHNRLYWYRQTLGQGPEFLTYFQNEAQLEKSRLLSDRFSAERPKGSFSTLEIQRTEQGDSAMYLCASSLEGPHQPQHFGDGTRLSIL.

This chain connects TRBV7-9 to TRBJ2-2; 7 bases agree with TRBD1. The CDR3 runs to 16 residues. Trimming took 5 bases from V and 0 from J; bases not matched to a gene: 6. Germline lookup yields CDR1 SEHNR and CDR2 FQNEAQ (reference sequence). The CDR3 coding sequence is TGTGCCAGCAGCGCCCGGACAGGCACGAACACCGGGGAGCTGTTTTTT. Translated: CASSARTGTNTGELFF.

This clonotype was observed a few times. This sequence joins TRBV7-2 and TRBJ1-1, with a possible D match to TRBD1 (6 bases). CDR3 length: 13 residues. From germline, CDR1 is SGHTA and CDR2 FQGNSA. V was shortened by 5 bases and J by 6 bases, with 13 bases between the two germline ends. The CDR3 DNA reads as TGTGCCAGCAGCAGATCAGGGGCGGCTGAAGCTTTCTTT. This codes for CASSRSGAAEAFF. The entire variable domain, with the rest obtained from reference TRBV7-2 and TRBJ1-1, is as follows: GAGVSQSPSNKVTEKGKDVELRCDPISGHTALYWYRQSLGQGLEFLIYFQGNSAPDKSGLPSDRFSAERTGGSVSTLTIQRTQQEDSAVYLCASSRSGAAEAFFGQGTRLTVV.